One and the same sample provided the 4 T cell receptor beta chains below, sequenced in a study of T cells in Graves' hyperthyroidism and ophthalmopathy. Using RNA transcripts as the source, TCR beta CDR3 regions were amplified. The HTBI primer set served for first-round RT-PCR of the TCR CDR3. In TCRdb, the multiplex PCR reads were re-called with MiXCR into one record per CDR3 protein. Among nearly 600,000 distinct CDR3 sequences listed, 14% were seen once. Source material: blood. Source of these receptors: a woman aged 25 to 39 with Graves' hyperthyroidism that later progressed to Graves' ophthalmopathy.

Ten or more counts support this clonotype. The rearrangement links TRBV6-1 to TRBJ2-7; a possible D gene is TRBD1 (5 bases). V was clipped by 8 bases and J by 6 bases, with 14 bases between them. CDR1 MNHNS and CDR2 SASEGT come from the germline V gene. This CDR3 comprises 12 residues. CDR3 nucleotides: TGTGCCAGCCAGCAGGGCTACGTCGAGCAGTACTTC. Its protein product is CASQQGYVEQYF.

The table lists this clonotype with many counts. The CDR3 sequence: CSARGNPPGTHYEQYF. The CDR3 bases are TGCAGTGCTAGAGGCAACCCCCCCGGGACACACTACGAGCAGTACTTC. This chain joins TRBV20-1 and TRBJ2-7, with a weak D call TRBD1 (6 bases). The CDR3 covers 16 residues. V lost 1 base and J 3 bases, leaving 19 bases between the germline ends. Germline CDR1 and CDR2: DFQATT and SNEGSKA (reference sequence).

This chain uses TRBV6-4 with TRBJ2-3; 10 nucleotides line up with TRBD2. Germline-derived CDR1 and CDR2 are MRHNA and SNTAGT. V gave up 6 bases and J gave up 3 bases; unmatched junction bases: 6. This CDR3 has 15 residues. As DNA, the CDR3 is TGTGCCAGCAGGATTTCTAGCGGGAGAACAGATACGCAGTATTTT. Protein sequence: CASRISSGRTDTQYF.

In this sample, this clonotype turned up many times. This rearrangement joins TRBV28 to TRBJ2-7; D is possibly TRBD2 (7 bases). CDR1 is MDHEN, CDR2 SYDVKM, per germline. There are 13 residues in the CDR3. V lost 2 bases to trimming and J lost 5 bases, with 10 bases between them. Written as DNA, the CDR3 is TGTGCCAGCAGTTTAAGGGGGAGGGACGAGCAGTACTTC. Encoded protein: CASSLRGRDEQYF.